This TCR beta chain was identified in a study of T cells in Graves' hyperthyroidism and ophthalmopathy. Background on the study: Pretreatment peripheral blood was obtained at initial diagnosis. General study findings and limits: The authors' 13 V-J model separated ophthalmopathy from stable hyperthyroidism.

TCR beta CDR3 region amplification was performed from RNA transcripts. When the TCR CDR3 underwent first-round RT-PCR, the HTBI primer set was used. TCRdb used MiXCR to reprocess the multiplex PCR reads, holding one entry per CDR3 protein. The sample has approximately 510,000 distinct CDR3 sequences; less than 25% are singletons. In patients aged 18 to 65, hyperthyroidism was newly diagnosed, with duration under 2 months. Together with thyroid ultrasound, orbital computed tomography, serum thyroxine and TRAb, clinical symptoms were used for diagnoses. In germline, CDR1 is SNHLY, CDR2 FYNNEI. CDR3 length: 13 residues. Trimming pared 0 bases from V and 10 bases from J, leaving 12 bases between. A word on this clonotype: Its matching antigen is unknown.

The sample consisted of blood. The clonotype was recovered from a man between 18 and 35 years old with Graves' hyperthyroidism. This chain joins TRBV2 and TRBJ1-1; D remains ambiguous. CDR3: CASSEAGRLGAFF. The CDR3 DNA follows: TGTGCCAGCAGTGAAGCTGGCAGGTTGGGAGCTTTCTTT.